Presented here are 24 T cell receptor beta chains from one specimen sequenced in a study of cytomegalovirus exposure and HLA in healthy donors. A multiplex PCR was run with 60 Vbeta primers and 13 Jbeta primers. Profiling relied on immunoSEQ multiplex PCR, and the TCRdb table lists in-frame clones only, not all of them. The sample includes some 180,000 clones, 70% to 80% of them seen just once. Specimen: PBMCs. The receptors originated from a man between 25 and 39 years old in good health and CMV-seronegative.

The sample holds a few counts of this clone. The chain combines TRBV5-6 with TRBJ1-2; D gene ambiguous. Between the trimmed V and J ends, which lost 3 bases and 2 bases, there was a span of 14 bases. The CDR3 sequence is 15 residues long. The germline gives CDR1 SGHDT, CDR2 YYEEEE. CDR3 in amino acids: CASSSEVGENYGYTF. CDR3 sequence (DNA): TGTGCCAGCAGCTCGGAAGTGGGAGAGAACTATGGCTACACCTTC.

The chain has TRBV29-1 and TRBJ1-2, with 10 bases aligning to TRBD1. The CDR3 length is 15 residues. Per germline, CDR1 SQVTM and CDR2 ANQGSEA. Trimming at V came to 1 base and at J to 6 bases, leaving 8 bases not matched to a gene. The CDR3 protein is CSVEGVSGTGDGYTF. CDR3 nucleotide sequence: TGCAGCGTTGAAGGGGTCTCCGGGACAGGGGATGGCTACACCTTC.

The V call is TRBV5-5, the J call TRBJ2-7; D possibly corresponds to TRBD2 (5 bases). The ends were cut back, 3 bases at V and 3 bases at J, with 13 bases in the middle. CDR3 length equals 14 residues. Germline CDR1 is SGHKS and CDR2 is YYEKEE (reference sequence). In DNA, the CDR3 is TGTGCCAGCAGCTCGCGGCTAGGACTCTACGAGCAGTACTTC. It codes for CASSSRLGLYEQYF. Full variable domain (outside the CDR3, taken from reference TRBV5-5 and TRBJ2-7): DAGVTQSPTHLIKTRGQQVTLRCSPISGHKSVSWYQQVLGQGPQFIFQYYEKEERGRGNFPDRFSARQFPNYSSELNVNALLLGDSALYLCASSSRLGLYEQYFGPGTRLTVT.

The chain recombines TRBV6-1 with TRBJ2-3, with 15 bases lining up with TRBD2. Unmatched junction bases numbered 6, after V lost 8 bases and J lost 6 bases. From germline, CDR1 is MNHNS and CDR2 SASEGT. This CDR3 is built from 15 residues. CDR3 protein: CASGGLAGGDDTQYF. The CDR3 coding sequence is TGTGCCAGCGGAGGACTAGCGGGAGGGGATGATACGCAGTATTTT.

J is TRBJ2-3 and V is TRBV7-3; TRBD1 is a possible D gene (6 bases). Trimming removed 5 bases at V and 0 bases at J, with 9 bases between. This CDR3 is 14 amino acids long. Germline CDR1 and CDR2: SGHTA and FQGTGA. CDR3 loop: CASSRGQSTDTQYF. The CDR3 nucleotides are TGTGCCAGCAGCCGAGGACAGAGCACAGATACGCAGTATTTT.

The chain has TRBV7-7 and TRBJ2-7; tentative D call: TRBD1 (6 bases). V was shortened by 1 base and J by 3 bases, with 13 bases between the two germline ends. This CDR3 has 15 amino acids. Germline assignment: CDR1 SSHAT and CDR2 FNYEAQ (reference sequence). CDR3 in amino acids: CASSLGLGQNYEQYF. DNA of the CDR3: TGTGCCAGCAGCTTAGGTCTAGGACAGAACTACGAGCAGTACTTC.

The chain uses TRBV16 and TRBJ2-7, with 9 bases matching TRBD2. This CDR3 is 21 amino acids long. Germline V gene sequence: CDR1 KGHSY, CDR2 FQNENV. V trimming: 3 bases; J trimming: 7 bases; junction bases outside the gene matches: 28. The DNA for the CDR3 is TGTGCCAGCAGCCATTTCGGGCAGGGGATTTTTCTAGCGGGGTCCGGTCGGGAGCAGTACTTC. This codes for CASSHFGQGIFLAGSGREQYF. Full variable domain (missing parts from reference TRBV16 and TRBJ2-7): GEEVAQTPKHLVRGEGQKAKLYCAPIKGHSYVFWYQQVLKNEFKFLISFQNENVFDETGMPKERFSAKCLPNSPCSLEIQATKLEDSAVYFCASSHFGQGIFLAGSGREQYFGPGTRLTVT.

CDR3: CAIGQGVQPQHF. In DNA, the CDR3 is TGTGCCATCGGACAGGGGGTTCAGCCCCAGCATTTT. The genes are TRBV7-9 and TRBJ1-5, with TRBD1 identical over 10 bases. V trimming: 10 bases; J trimming: 6 bases; junction bases outside the gene matches: 3. CDR3 length equals 12 residues. Germline CDR1 and CDR2: SEHNR and FQNEAQ (reference sequence).

The chain has TRBV6-6 and TRBJ1-5, with a tentative D call TRBD1 (5 bases). Trimming left V 4 bases short and J 1 base short, with 11 bases between. The germline V gene encodes CDR1 MNHNY and CDR2 SVGAGI (reference sequence). The CDR3 runs to 15 residues. This CDR3 is CASSFPGRSNQPQHF. The CDR3 DNA follows: TGTGCCAGCAGTTTTCCAGGGAGGAGCAATCAGCCCCAGCATTTT.

This chain connects TRBV7-3 to TRBJ2-2, with TRBD2 matching 8 bases. The CDR3 is 14 amino acids. Germline CDR1 and CDR2: SGHTA and FQGTGA. V was clipped by 6 bases and J by 2 bases; unmatched bases: 2. The CDR3 loop reads CASRTSANTGELFF. DNA for the CDR3: TGTGCCAGCAGGACTAGCGCAAACACCGGGGAGCTGTTTTTT.

The chain links TRBV5-1 to TRBJ2-7, with D perhaps TRBD1 (7 bases). V was cut by 0 bases and J by 3 bases, with 16 bases left in between. The CDR3 loop spans 16 amino acids. In germline, CDR1 is SGHRS, CDR2 YFSETQ. CDR3 amino acids: CASSLEGGGMGYEQYF. CDR3 nucleotide sequence: TGCGCCAGCAGCTTGGAAGGGGGCGGGATGGGCTACGAGCAGTACTTC.

V usage is TRBV11-2 and J usage is TRBJ2-1; 13 positions agree with TRBD2. Germline assignment: CDR1 SGHAT and CDR2 FQNNGV. The CDR3 runs to 17 residues. With V trimmed by 1 base and J by 7 bases, 7 bases remained unmatched. The CDR3 loop reads CASSLGTSGSFLNEQFF. DNA of the CDR3: TGTGCCAGCAGCTTAGGGACTAGCGGGAGTTTCCTGAATGAGCAGTTCTTC.

V usage is TRBV9 and J usage is TRBJ1-2; TRBD1 agrees at 7 bases. The J segment lost 0 bases and the V segment lost 4 bases, leaving 6 bases of the junction unmatched. In germline, CDR1 is SGDLS, CDR2 YYNGEE. This CDR3 has 15 amino acids. CDR3 nucleotide sequence: TGTGCCAGCAGCCCAGGGGGGACCCCTAACTATGGCTACACCTTC. It specifies CASSPGGTPNYGYTF.

V and J are TRBV29-1 and TRBJ2-7; TRBD2 agrees at 10 bases. CDR1 is SQVTM, CDR2 ANQGSEA, per germline. V lost 1 base and J lost 7; bases outside the gene matches: 7. The CDR3 length is 14 residues. CDR3 nucleotide sequence: TGCAGCGTTGAAGTCCGGGGACTAGCGCGGGAGCAGTACTTC. Protein: CSVEVRGLAREQYF.

J is TRBJ1-1 and V is TRBV11-2; D uncertain. The V and J ends lost 5 bases and 0 bases respectively, with 19 bases between them. The V gene's germline CDR1 is SGHAT and CDR2 FQNNGV. CDR3 size: 17 residues. The CDR3 coding sequence is TGTGCCAGCAGCCGAGGTCACGGCGCTGCCTTGAACACTGAAGCTTTCTTT. It yields the protein CASSRGHGAALNTEAFF.

J is TRBJ2-3 and V is TRBV5-4; D perhaps matches TRBD2 (7 bases). This CDR3 is built from 16 residues. The V end was cut by 4 bases, the J end by 1 base, with 16 bases between. Germline values: CDR1 SGHNT, CDR2 YYREEE (reference sequence). CDR3 loop: CASSTGREGGTDTQYF. CDR3 coding DNA: TGTGCCAGCAGCACGGGTAGGGAGGGGGGCACAGATACGCAGTATTTT. The variable domain in full, completed from reference TRBV5-4 and TRBJ2-3, reads ETGVTQSPTHLIKTRGQQVTLRCSSQSGHNTVSWYQQALGQGPQFIFQYYREEENGRGNFPPRFSGLQFPNYSSELNVNALELDDSALYLCASSTGREGGTDTQYFGPGTRLTVL.

This clone was detected a few times. The chain recombines TRBV6-6 with TRBJ2-7, with TRBD1 matching 7 bases. The CDR3 has 14 amino acids. From germline, CDR1 is MNHNY and CDR2 SVGAGI (reference sequence). J was trimmed by 2 bases and V by 0 bases; bases with no gene match: 1. The CDR3 sequence is CASSYSGTAYEQYF. In DNA, the CDR3 is TGTGCCAGCAGTTACTCGGGGACAGCCTACGAGCAGTACTTC.

Comment on this clone: A junction end diverges from the germline sequence, so it may reflect a read error. This chain links TRBV6-6 with TRBJ2-7; D perhaps matches TRBD2 (5 bases). The CDR3 is 14 amino acids. CDR1 and CDR2 from the germline V gene are MNHNY and SVGAGI (reference sequence). CDR3 in amino acids: CASSDSGNDYEQYF. The DNA of the CDR3 is TGTGCCAGCAGTGACTCCGGGAACGACTACGAGCAGTACTTC.

The V and J genes are TRBV6-1 and TRBJ2-3; TRBD2 matches 9 bases. V lost 4 bases and J lost 1; bases outside the gene matches: 6. The CDR3 runs to 16 residues. The germline V gene has CDR1 MNHNS and CDR2 SASEGT. The CDR3 sequence is CASSVSSGSGTDTQYF. The CDR3, as DNA: TGTGCCAGCAGTGTGAGTAGCGGGAGCGGCACAGATACGCAGTATTTT.

The genes are TRBV29-1 and TRBJ2-3; no firm D call. Looked up from germline, CDR1 is SQVTM and CDR2 is ANQGSEA. CDR3 length: 11 amino acids. Trimming removed 7 bases at V and 2 bases at J, with 7 bases between. Here the CDR3 DNA reads TGCAGCGCGCGCGTCACAGATACGCAGTATTTT. This gives the protein CSARVTDTQYF.

The CDR3 spells CASSLAGKRAEQYF. DNA of the CDR3: TGTGCCAGCAGCTTAGCCGGGAAACGGGCAGAGCAGTACTTC. The V gene is TRBV11-2, the J gene TRBJ2-7; maybe TRBD2 (5 bases). V was pared by 1 base and J by 7 bases, with 14 bases between. CDR1 is SGHAT, CDR2 FQNNGV, per germline. The CDR3 has 14 amino acids. The full variable domain, completed using reference TRBV11-2 and TRBJ2-7, is EAGVAQSPRYKIIEKRQSVAFWCNPISGHATLYWYQQILGQGPKLLIQFQNNGVVDDSQLPKDRFSAERLKGVDSTLKIQPAKLEDSAVYLCASSLAGKRAEQYFGPGTRLTVT.

J is TRBJ2-7 and V is TRBV6-1; the match to TRBD2 covers 11 bases. The germline CDR1 and CDR2 sequences are MNHNS and SASEGT. V dropped 6 bases and J dropped 6; count of bases not matched to a gene: 4. The CDR3 is 13 amino acids. The CDR3 coding sequence is TGTGCCAGCAGCGGACTAGCGGGTGGCGAGCAGTACTTC. This codes for CASSGLAGGEQYF.

CDR3 in amino acids: CAISPRDTDNEQFF. In DNA form, the CDR3 reads TGTGCCATCAGTCCCCGGGACACCGACAATGAGCAGTTCTTC. This chain joins TRBV10-3 and TRBJ2-1; a weak D match, TRBD1 (6 bases). Germline CDR1 is ENHRY and CDR2 is SYGVKD. V shed 5 bases and J shed 5 bases, with 13 bases lying between them. This CDR3 contains 14 residues.

V gene TRBV7-2 combines with J gene TRBJ1-2, with 7 bases fitting TRBD1. This CDR3 region has 17 residues. Germline V gene sequence: CDR1 SGHTA, CDR2 FQGNSA. The V and J ends lost 5 bases and 4 bases, in that order; junction bases with no gene match: 16. CDR3 nucleotide sequence: TGTGCCAGCAGCCCCAGTAAGGGACAGCACGCTATCTATGGCTACACCTTC. This encodes CASSPSKGQHAIYGYTF.